The 5 T cell receptor beta chains below come from one sample, sequenced in a study of T cell responses to AZD1222 COVID-19 vaccine. Here immunoSEQ multiplex PCR was the method, and the copy in TCRdb shows in-frame clones only, minus some. The repertoire includes hundreds of thousands of clones, approximately 94% of them detected once, and 0.55% sits in the top ten. The sample consisted of peripheral blood, taken 28 days after the second AZD1222 dose. These receptors originate from an adult who received the AZD1222 COVID-19 vaccine.

The chain links TRBV28 to TRBJ1-5; 8 bases are shared with TRBD1. The V segment lost 5 bases and the J segment 3 bases; nucleotides outside the gene matches: 9. The CDR3 has 16 amino acids. The germline gives CDR1 MDHEN, CDR2 SYDVKM. The CDR3 DNA is TGTGCCAGCAGTCCGAGGACAGGGTCATACAATCAGCCCCAGCATTTT. It encodes CASSPRTGSYNQPQHF.

The chain recombines TRBV28 with TRBJ1-1; 9 bases agree with TRBD1. The germline V gene has CDR1 MDHEN and CDR2 SYDVKM. The CDR3 consists of 14 residues. The trim removed 6 bases at V and 1 base at J, leaving 3 bases unmatched. The CDR3 sequence is CASRNRGQNTEAFF. The CDR3 DNA reads TGTGCCAGCAGAAACAGGGGGCAGAACACTGAAGCTTTCTTT.

The rearrangement joins TRBV2 to TRBJ1-5; D gene unclear. This CDR3 region has 14 residues. The germline CDR1 and CDR2 sequences are SNHLY and FYNNEI. The V end was cut by 4 bases, the J end by 5 bases, with 12 bases between. The CDR3 protein is CASSGGSQHQPQHF. Here the CDR3 DNA reads TGTGCCAGCAGTGGGGGTAGCCAGCATCAGCCCCAGCATTTT. The variable domain in full, with the rest retrieved from reference TRBV2 and TRBJ1-5, is EPEVTQTPSHQVTQMGQEVILRCVPISNHLYFYWYRQILGQKVEFLVSFYNNEISEKSEIFDDQFSVERPDGSNFTLKIRSTKLEDSAMYFCASSGGSQHQPQHFGDGTRLSIL.

The rearrangement uses TRBV7-6 and TRBJ2-1; a possible D gene is TRBD2 (6 bases). V shed 1 base and J shed 11 bases, with 12 bases lying between them. The CDR3 length is 13 residues. Germline V gene sequence: CDR1 SGHVS, CDR2 FNYEAQ. CDR3 bases: TGTGCCAGCAGCTTAGGGGAGGCCCAAAAGCAGTTCTTC. Translation: CASSLGEAQKQFF.

This rearrangement joins TRBV5-5 to TRBJ1-1, with D uncertain. Trimming shortened V by 4 bases and J by 0 bases, and 7 bases separated the two germline ends. From germline, CDR1 is SGHKS and CDR2 YYEKEE (reference sequence). The CDR3 totals 13 residues. The CDR3 spells CASSRYLNTEAFF. The CDR3 DNA is TGTGCCAGCAGCCGATACTTGAACACTGAAGCTTTCTTT.